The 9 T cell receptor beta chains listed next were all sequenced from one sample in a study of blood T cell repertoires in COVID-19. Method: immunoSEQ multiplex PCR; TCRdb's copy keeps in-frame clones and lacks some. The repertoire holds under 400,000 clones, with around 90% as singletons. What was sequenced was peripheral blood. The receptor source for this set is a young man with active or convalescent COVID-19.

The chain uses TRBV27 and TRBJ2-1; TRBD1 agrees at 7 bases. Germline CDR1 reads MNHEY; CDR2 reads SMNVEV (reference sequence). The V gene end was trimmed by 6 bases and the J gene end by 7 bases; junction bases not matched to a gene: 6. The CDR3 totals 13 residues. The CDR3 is CASSRGGRNEQFF. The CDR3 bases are TGTGCCAGCAGCCGAGGGGGCAGAAATGAGCAGTTCTTC.

This chain's CDR3 is CASSLAASGGYTF. CDR3 DNA: TGTGCCAGCAGTTTAGCGGCTTCTGGTGGCTACACCTTC. The chain joins TRBV12-3 or TRBV12-4 to TRBJ1-2; D gene unclear. V was trimmed by 0 bases and J by 7 bases, leaving 9 bases between them. The CDR3 length is 13 residues.

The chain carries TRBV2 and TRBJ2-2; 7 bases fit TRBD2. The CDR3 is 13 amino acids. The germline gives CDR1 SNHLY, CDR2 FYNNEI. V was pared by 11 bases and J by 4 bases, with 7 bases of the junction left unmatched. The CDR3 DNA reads TGTGCCGGGGGGGAAGTGGGCACCGGGGAGCTGTTTTTT. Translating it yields CAGGEVGTGELFF.

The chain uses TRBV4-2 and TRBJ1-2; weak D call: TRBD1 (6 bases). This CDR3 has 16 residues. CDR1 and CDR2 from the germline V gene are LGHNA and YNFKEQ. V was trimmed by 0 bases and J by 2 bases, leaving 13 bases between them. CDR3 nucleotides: TGTGCCAGCAGCCAAGAAATTATCGGACAGAACTATGGCTACACCTTC. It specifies CASSQEIIGQNYGYTF.

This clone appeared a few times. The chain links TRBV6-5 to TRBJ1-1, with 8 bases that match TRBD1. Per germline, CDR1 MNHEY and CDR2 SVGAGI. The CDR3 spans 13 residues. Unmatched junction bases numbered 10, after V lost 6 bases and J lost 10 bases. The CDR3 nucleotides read TGTGCCAGCAGCCCCAGGGGGCCCAACGGAGCTTTCTTT. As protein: CASSPRGPNGAFF.

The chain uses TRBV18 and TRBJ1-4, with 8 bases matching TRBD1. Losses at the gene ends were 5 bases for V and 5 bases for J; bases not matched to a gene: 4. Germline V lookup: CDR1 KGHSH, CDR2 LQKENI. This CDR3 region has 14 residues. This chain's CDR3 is CASSFTGGNEKLFF. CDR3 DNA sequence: TGTGCCAGCTCATTCACAGGGGGGAATGAAAAACTGTTTTTT.

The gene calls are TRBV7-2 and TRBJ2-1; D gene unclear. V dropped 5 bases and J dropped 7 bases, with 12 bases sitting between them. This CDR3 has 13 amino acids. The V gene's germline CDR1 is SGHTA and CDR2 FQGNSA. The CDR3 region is CASSTPAKNEQFF. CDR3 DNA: TGTGCCAGCAGCACCCCCGCGAAAAATGAGCAGTTCTTC.

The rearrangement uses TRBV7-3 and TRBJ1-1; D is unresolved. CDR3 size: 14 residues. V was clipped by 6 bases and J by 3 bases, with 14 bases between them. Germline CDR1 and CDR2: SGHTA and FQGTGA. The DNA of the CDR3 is TGTGCCAGCAGGTCGAGAAGTGGTGACACTGAAGCTTTCTTT. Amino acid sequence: CASRSRSGDTEAFF. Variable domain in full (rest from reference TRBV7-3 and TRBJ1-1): GAGVSQTPSNKVTEKGKYVELRCDPISGHTALYWYRQSLGQGPEFLIYFQGTGAADDSGLPNDRFFAVRPEGSVSTLKIQRTERGDSAVYLCASRSRSGDTEAFFGQGTRLTVV.

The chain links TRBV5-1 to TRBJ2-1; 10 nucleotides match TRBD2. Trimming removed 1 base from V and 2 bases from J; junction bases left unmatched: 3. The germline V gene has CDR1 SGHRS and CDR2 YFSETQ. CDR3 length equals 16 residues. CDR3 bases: TGCGCCAGCAGCTTGTCGCTAGCGGGGGCCTACAATGAGCAGTTCTTC. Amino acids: CASSLSLAGAYNEQFF. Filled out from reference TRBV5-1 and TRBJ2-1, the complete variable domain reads KAGVTQTPRYLIKTRGQQVTLSCSPISGHRSVSWYQQTPGQGLQFLFEYFSETQRNKGNFPGRFSGRQFSNSRSEMNVSTLELGDSALYLCASSLSLAGAYNEQFFGPGTRLTVL.